This T cell receptor (beta chain) is from a study of T-cell reconstitution after alpha-beta-depleted transplantation in children. V shed 4 bases and J shed 7 bases, with 14 bases lying between them. Germline V lookup: CDR1 MNHEY, CDR2 SVGEGT. CDR3 length: 13 amino acids. Unique molecular identifiers were used to barcode this TCRbeta library. One entry per CDR3 protein results from TCRdb running MiXCR on the PCR reads. The sample has more than 550,000 distinct CDR3 sequences, more than 9% seen once; the top ten hold approximately 4.1%. The chain has TRBV6-2 or TRBV6-3 and TRBJ2-7; TRBD1 might be the D (6 bases). The sequencing used PBMCs from the stem cell graft donor, collected from the stem cell graft. This clonotype originated in a human donor who donated a stem cell graft to a child with acute myeloid leukemia. The CDR3 protein is CASSLQGREEQYF. The CDR3 DNA is TGTGCCAGCAGTTTGCAGGGGCGAGAGGAGCAGTACTTC.